These T cell receptor beta chains were read from a single sample in a study of blood T cells in healthy people across ages. TCRdb ran MiXCR on the 5' RACE reads and lists one entry per CDR3 protein. The top ten clones hold 20% to 25% of a sample with hundreds of thousands of distinct CDR3 sequences, about three fifths of them seen once. The specimen was blood. All receptors derive from a man between 25 and 39 years old in good health. Both conserved end residues are part of each CDR3. D genes are given only for firm matches. Size is stated for part of the rows, as once, few or many counts, or as a class when the clone is expanded.

J gene,clone size,V gene,D gene,CDR3 DNA,CDR3 protein
TRBJ2-1,.,TRBV10-3,.,TGTGCCATCAGTCCCCCCTCGGCTAGCCGAGTATATGAGCAGTTCTTC,CAISPPSASRVYEQFF
TRBJ2-3,.,TRBV30,TRBD1,TGTGCCTGGAGGGGACAGGGCGGTACGCAGTATTTT,CAWRGQGGTQYF
TRBJ2-5,.,TRBV20-1,.,TGCAGTGCTAGAACCGCGGGACAGAGGTTCCAAGAGACCCAGTACTTC,CSARTAGQRFQETQYF
TRBJ2-3,.,TRBV7-2,.,TGTGCCAGCAGCTTAGGACTACCTAGCACAGATACGCAGTATTTT,CASSLGLPSTDTQYF
TRBJ1-2,.,TRBV7-9,.,TGTGCCAGCAGCTTAGTGGGTGCGGTGGTCTATGGCTACACCTTC,CASSLVGAVVYGYTF
TRBJ2-5,few,TRBV12-3/TRBV12-4,.,TGTGCCAGCAGTGAACGACAGGTGGGGGAGACCCAGTACTTC,CASSERQVGETQYF
TRBJ2-1,.,TRBV6-1,TRBD2,TGTGCCAGCAGTGAATTCACTAGCGCAAACTACAATGAGAAGTTCTTC,CASSEFTSANYNEKFF
TRBJ2-3,.,TRBV4-2,.,TGTGCCAGCAGCCTATGGGACCCGAGCACAGATACGCAGTATTTT,CASSLWDPSTDTQYF
TRBJ2-7,.,TRBV20-1,.,TGCAGTGCTTATGACCCAGGGAACTCCTCCTACGAGCAGTACTTC,CSAYDPGNSSYEQYF
TRBJ2-7,few,TRBV15,TRBD1,TGTGCCACCAGCTGGGACAGAAAAGCTACCTACGAGCAGTACTTC,CATSWDRKATYEQYF
TRBJ2-4,.,TRBV12-3/TRBV12-4,.,TGTGCCAGCAGAACTAGTGTTGTGGGGAACATTCAGTACTTC,CASRTSVVGNIQYF
TRBJ2-1,.,TRBV13,TRBD2,TGTGCCAGCAGCCCCCGACTAGCGGACTACAATGAGCAGTTCTTC,CASSPRLADYNEQFF
TRBJ1-5,.,TRBV21-1,.,TGTGCCAGCGTGGGGCCCCAGCATTTT,CASVGPQHF
TRBJ1-1,.,TRBV5-1,.,TGCGCCAGCAGCTTGGATACGGGGAACACTGAAGCTTTCTTT,CASSLDTGNTEAFF
TRBJ2-3,.,TRBV7-6,TRBD2,TGTGCCAGCAAGGGCGGGAGGCTGGGAGATACGCAGTATTTT,CASKGGRLGDTQYF
TRBJ1-6,.,TRBV6-4,.,TGTGCCAGCAGCGAATCATGGAATTCACCCCTCCACTTT,CASSESWNSPLHF
TRBJ1-2,.,TRBV20-1,.,TGCAGTGCTAAGCCCGGAGCGTATGGCTACACCTTC,CSAKPGAYGYTF
TRBJ1-1,.,TRBV28,.,TGTGCCAGCAGGGGGGCCCATTTGATGAACACTGAAGCTTTCTTT,CASRGAHLMNTEAFF
TRBJ1-5,.,TRBV20-1,.,TGCAGTGCTAGTGACCGGAGCTATAGCAATCAGCCCCAGCATTTT,CSASDRSYSNQPQHF
TRBJ2-1,.,TRBV5-1,.,TGCGCCAGCTCCCGTGGGACTGTCTACAATGAGCAGTTCTTC,CASSRGTVYNEQFF
TRBJ2-3,.,TRBV20-1,TRBD2,TGCAGTGCTAGAGATATTCAAGTGGGACTAGCGGGTAGCACAGATACGCAGTATTTT,CSARDIQVGLAGSTDTQYF
TRBJ2-1,.,TRBV7-9,.,TGTGCCAGCAGCCTAACCCGGGGGATATCCTACAATGAGCAGTTCTTC,CASSLTRGISYNEQFF
TRBJ2-4,.,TRBV4-2,.,TGTGCCAGCAGCCATCCTTTGAGGGCGGACCCGCTAGCCAAAAACATTCAGTACTTC,CASSHPLRADPLAKNIQYF
TRBJ2-7,.,TRBV12-3/TRBV12-4,TRBD1,TGTGCCAGCAGTCTCCGGGACAGGGTCTTATTCTACGAGCAGTACTTC,CASSLRDRVLFYEQYF
TRBJ1-2,.,TRBV27,.,.,CASQGGALKLSLDKAQGDGYTF
TRBJ2-7,.,TRBV28,TRBD1,TGTGCCAGCAGTTTATTAGGGACAGACATACCTTACGAGCAGTACTTC,CASSLLGTDIPYEQYF
TRBJ2-3,.,TRBV7-9,.,TGTGCCAGCAGTGACCTAAGGCTTGGCACAGATACGCAGTATTTT,CASSDLRLGTDTQYF
TRBJ2-7,few,TRBV7-9,.,TGTGCCGCTACTAATAGGACCAACTCCTACGAGCAGTACTTC,CAATNRTNSYEQYF
TRBJ2-7,few,TRBV6-6,TRBD2,TGTGCCAGCAGCTTACTGGGACTAGGGGACGCCGAGCAGTACTTC,CASSLLGLGDAEQYF
TRBJ1-2,.,TRBV4-2,.,TGTGCCAGCAGCCCCAGACCGTCAGCTAACTATGGCTACACCTTC,CASSPRPSANYGYTF
TRBJ1-4,.,TRBV30,.,TGTGCCTGGAGTGTGGGCGGCGGTGAAAAACTGTTTTTT,CAWSVGGGEKLFF
TRBJ2-3,.,TRBV6-5,.,.,CASSSSTALRGDTQYF
TRBJ2-7,.,TRBV7-9,TRBD2,TGTGCCAGCACCCTAGGGTCTAGCGGGAGTCGAGAGCAGTACTTC,CASTLGSSGSREQYF
TRBJ2-3,.,TRBV5-1,.,TGCGCCAGCAGCTTGGAAGGCAGGGCTGTAGATACGCAGTATTTT,CASSLEGRAVDTQYF
TRBJ2-1,.,TRBV29-1,.,TGCAGTGCAACTGGGCTGTGGAATGAGCAGTTCTTC,CSATGLWNEQFF
TRBJ2-7,few,TRBV20-1,TRBD1,TGCAGTGCTGTGCGGACAGGGGCTGACGAGCAGTACTTC,CSAVRTGADEQYF
TRBJ2-1,.,TRBV7-2,.,TGTGCCAGCAGCTTAGGGGCAGGGTTCCACAATGAGCAGTTCTTC,CASSLGAGFHNEQFF
TRBJ1-6,.,TRBV27,.,TGTGCCAGCAGTTTAGGGTTTGGGGATTCACCCCTCCACTTT,CASSLGFGDSPLHF
TRBJ2-7,.,TRBV6-5,.,TGTGCCAGCAGTCTCGTTCACCTAGGGCACGAGCAGTACTTC,CASSLVHLGHEQYF
TRBJ2-1,few,TRBV15,TRBD2,TGTGCCACCAGTGATCTGGCGGGGGTTAATGAGCAGTTCTTC,CATSDLAGVNEQFF
TRBJ2-3,.,TRBV4-3,.,TGCGCCAGCAGCCAAGAAGTCAGGATGTATACGCAGTATTTT,CASSQEVRMYTQYF